This T cell receptor (beta chain) was captured in a study of T-cell reconstitution after alpha-beta-depleted transplantation in children. Unique molecular identifiers tagged the TCRbeta library. TCRdb independently ran MiXCR on the PCR reads; one entry per CDR3 protein. The repertoire consists of roughly 250,000 distinct CDR3 sequences, with approximately 8% occurring once and the leading ten covering 6.3%. Germline V gives CDR1 SGHRS, CDR2 YFSETQ. This CDR3 is built from 15 residues. The junction had 7 bases not matched to a gene; V was cut back by 1 base and J by 4 bases. At least ten counts were recorded for this clonotype. Its specificity is not known. Notes on the study in general: Several hundred expanded graft clones reportedly supplied alpha-beta T cells about two months after transplant.

The rearrangement joins TRBV5-1 to TRBJ2-5, with TRBD1 matching 7 bases. The starting material was PBMCs, mostly from graft donor cells, obtained 180 days after TCRalphabeta/CD19-depleted stem cell transplant. This TCR derives from a male patient aged 10 to 17 who had a stem cell transplant for acute lymphoblastic leukemia, so the T cells may come from the graft donor. Here the CDR3 DNA reads TGCGCCAGCAGCTTGCAATCGGACAGGTCAGAGACCCAGTACTTC. It specifies CASSLQSDRSETQYF.